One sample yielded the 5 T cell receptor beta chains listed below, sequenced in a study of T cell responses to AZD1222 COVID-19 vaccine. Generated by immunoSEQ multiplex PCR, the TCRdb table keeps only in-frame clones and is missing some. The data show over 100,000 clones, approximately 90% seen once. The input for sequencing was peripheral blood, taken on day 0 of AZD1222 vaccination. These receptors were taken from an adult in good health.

The CDR3, as DNA: TGTGCCAGCAGACTACGGACAGGGGGGAAAATCTACGAGCAGTACTTC. Encoded protein: CASRLRTGGKIYEQYF. The V call is TRBV2, the J call TRBJ2-7; 10 bases are a match to TRBD1. Unmatched junction bases numbered 11, after V lost 6 bases and J lost 3 bases. The CDR3 loop spans 16 amino acids. The germline gives CDR1 SNHLY, CDR2 FYNNEI.

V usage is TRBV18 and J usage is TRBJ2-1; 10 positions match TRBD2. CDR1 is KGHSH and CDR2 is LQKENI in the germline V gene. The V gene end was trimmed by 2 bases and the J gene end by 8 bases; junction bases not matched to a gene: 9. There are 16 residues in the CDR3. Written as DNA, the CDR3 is TGTGCCAGCTCACCAGATATAAGCGGGAGGGCCGATGAGCAGTTCTTC. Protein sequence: CASSPDISGRADEQFF.

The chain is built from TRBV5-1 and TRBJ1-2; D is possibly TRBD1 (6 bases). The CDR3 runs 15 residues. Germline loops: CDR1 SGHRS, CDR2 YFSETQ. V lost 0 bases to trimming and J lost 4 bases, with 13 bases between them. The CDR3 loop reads CASSLAGTFGYGYTF. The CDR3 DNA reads TGCGCCAGCAGCTTGGCCGGGACATTTGGCTATGGCTACACCTTC.

DNA for the CDR3: TGCGCCAGCAGCCAACGGGACAGGGTCAAAGGAAGCGAGCAGTACTTC. Protein product: CASSQRDRVKGSEQYF. The chain uses TRBV4-1 and TRBJ2-7; 9 bases agree with TRBD1. J gave up 6 bases and V 2 bases, and 11 bases lay outside the gene matches. The CDR3 is 16 amino acids. Germline assignment: CDR1 MGHRA and CDR2 YSYEKL.

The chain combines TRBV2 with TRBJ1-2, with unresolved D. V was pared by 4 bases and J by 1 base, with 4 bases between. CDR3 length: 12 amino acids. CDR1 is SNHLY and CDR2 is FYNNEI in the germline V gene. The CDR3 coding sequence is TGTGCCAGCAGTGCCGATAACTATGGCTACACCTTC. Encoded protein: CASSADNYGYTF.